The TCR beta chain described here comes from a study of blood T cell repertoires in COVID-19. Study-wide context: T cells, B-cell-depleted T cells, or PBMCs supplied cDNA or gDNA.

Participants' own reports of clinical history determined their cohort assignment. Recovered status applied to Cohort 3 donors who had two consecutive negative PCRs. It also applied to those with clearance or with symptom resolution. Original analysis: Reference gene primer amplification gave nucleated cell count estimates. Produced via immunoSEQ multiplex PCR; TCRdb's table is partial and in-frame only. V, J and clone size were drawn from that table, and D and trimming were deduced from the DNA. This repertoire shows 150,000 to 200,000 clones, 80% found once; its top ten account for around 6%. The CDR3 loop spans 16 amino acids. After removal of 5 bases from V and 6 bases from J, the junction contained 14 bases not matched to a gene. Germline CDR1 reads MNHEY; CDR2 reads SVGEGT.

This clonotype was obtained from a man in his forties who had recovered from COVID-19. V and J are TRBV6-2 or TRBV6-3 and TRBJ1-1, with TRBD1 matching 8 bases. Sequencing input: PBMCs or T cells enriched from blood (not recorded which). As DNA, the CDR3 is TGTGCCAGCAGTCGACGGCAGGGGGCAGGTTGGTCTGAAGCTTTCTTT. Protein product: CASSRRQGAGWSEAFF.